This is a list of T cell receptor beta chains from one sample in a study of early T cells in non-severe SARS-CoV-2 infection. TCRdb called the 5' RACE reads again in MiXCR, with one record for every CDR3 protein. The sample contains 88,000 or so distinct CDR3 sequences, more than 12% of which appear only once. Sequencing was carried out using whole blood. The receptor set was obtained from an adult who was a healthcare worker with PCR-confirmed SARS-CoV-2 infection or an uninfected control (not recorded which). Each CDR3 is given without its conserved first and last residue. Clone size is stated in some rows and not others, as once, few, many or a class when expanded.

TRBV20-1	few	TRBJ2-1	SAWDPRSGNEQF
TRBV20-1	.	TRBJ1-1	SARRKNTEAF
TRBV7-6	.	TRBJ2-7	ASSLVEAAPEQY
TRBV7-9	few	TRBJ2-2	ASSLQGTNGELF
TRBV5-1	.	TRBJ1-2	ASSHPAGMGGYT
TRBV7-8	.	TRBJ1-2	ASSLAAAGYT
TRBV6-5	.	TRBJ2-7	ASTRGGGEQY
TRBV6-2/TRBV6-3	.	TRBJ2-6	ASSFGTGANVLT
TRBV9	many	TRBJ1-2	ASGSGTGGRVDGYT
TRBV7-9	.	TRBJ2-7	ASSLDVNAYEQY
TRBV11-2	.	TRBJ2-1	ASSLDSFQF
TRBV10-3	few	TRBJ1-1	AISEGQGTEAF
TRBV4-1	.	TRBJ2-3	ASSQLGLKKDTQY
TRBV18	few	TRBJ1-1	ASSPPAGGNTEAF
TRBV6-2/TRBV6-3	many	TRBJ1-1	ASGRQGYEVF
TRBV7-9	.	TRBJ2-7	ASSVGQFYEQY
TRBV12-3/TRBV12-4	few	TRBJ1-4	ASSLAGDGLF
TRBV4-1	many	TRBJ2-4	ASSRGLAGGRNIQY
TRBV12-3/TRBV12-4	once	TRBJ1-5	ASSARGAQPQH
TRBV11-2	.	TRBJ1-4	ASRQLNNEKLF
TRBV3-1	many	TRBJ1-2	ASSPVSALGYT
TRBV19	few	TRBJ2-4	ASSILGTSRVKNIQY
TRBV10-1	few	TRBJ2-5	ASSESVAGFVETQY
TRBV9	few	TRBJ2-7	ASSVTAGGDYEQY
TRBV7-7	many	TRBJ2-2	ASSPKVTGELF
TRBV28	.	TRBJ2-1	ASNMGGLAEDNEQF
TRBV5-1	many	TRBJ2-2	ASRVKGTGELF
TRBV12-5	many	TRBJ1-1	ASGPTLKLTRDRELNTEAF